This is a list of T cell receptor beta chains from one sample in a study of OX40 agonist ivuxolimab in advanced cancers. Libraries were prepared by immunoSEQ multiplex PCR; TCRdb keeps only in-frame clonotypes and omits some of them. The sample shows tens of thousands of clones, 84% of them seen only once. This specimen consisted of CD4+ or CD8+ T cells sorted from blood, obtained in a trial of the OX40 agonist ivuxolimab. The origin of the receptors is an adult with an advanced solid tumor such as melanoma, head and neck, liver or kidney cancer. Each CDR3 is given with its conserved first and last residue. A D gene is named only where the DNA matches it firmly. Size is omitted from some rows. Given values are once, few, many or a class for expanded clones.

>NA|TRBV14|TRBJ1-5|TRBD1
TGTGCCAGCAAGTCTCGAGGACAGGGTAGGAATCAGCCCCAGCATTTT
CASKSRGQGRNQPQHF
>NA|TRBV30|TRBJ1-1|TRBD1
TGTGCCTGGACCCGGACAGGGAAGGGGACTGAAGCTTTCTTT
CAWTRTGKGTEAFF
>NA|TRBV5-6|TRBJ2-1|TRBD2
TGTGCCAGCAGCTCCCAACTACTTCTAGCGGGGGGCGGGAATGAGCAGTTCTTC
CASSSQLLLAGGGNEQFF
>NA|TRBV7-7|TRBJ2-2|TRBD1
TGTGCCAGCAGCACCCGGACAGGGTTTAGTACCGGGGAGCTGTTTTTT
CASSTRTGFSTGELFF
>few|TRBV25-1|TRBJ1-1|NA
TGTGCCAGCAGTGCTGGAGTGAACACTGAAGCTTTCTTT
CASSAGVNTEAFF
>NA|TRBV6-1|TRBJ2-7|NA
TGTGCCAGCAGTGAAGGTCGGTCAGCCTCCTACGAGCAGTACTTC
CASSEGRSASYEQYF
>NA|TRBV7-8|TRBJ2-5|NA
TGTGCCAGCAGCTTAGAGGGCAGGGGTGGAGGGACCCAGTACTTC
CASSLEGRGGGTQYF
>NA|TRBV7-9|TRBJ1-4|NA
TGTGCCAGCAGCTTAGGGCAGGTTAATGAAAAACTGTTTTTT
CASSLGQVNEKLFF
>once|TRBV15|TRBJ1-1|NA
TGTGCCACCAGCAGGGAAGACACTGAAGCTTTCTTT
CATSREDTEAFF
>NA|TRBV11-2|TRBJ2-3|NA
TGTGCCAGCAGCTTAGTCCGCCGGGGGAGAGATACGCAGTATTTT
CASSLVRRGRDTQYF
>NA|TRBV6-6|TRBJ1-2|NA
TGTGCCAGCACCCATGGCGGGGGCGACTATGGCTACACCTTC
CASTHGGGDYGYTF
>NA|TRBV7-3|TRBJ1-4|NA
TGTGCCAGCAGCTTAGCCAGGAGTAATGAAAAACTGTTTTTT
CASSLARSNEKLFF
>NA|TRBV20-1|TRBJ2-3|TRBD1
TGCCGCGGACAGGGAGGCGATACGCAGTATTTT
CRGQGGDTQYF
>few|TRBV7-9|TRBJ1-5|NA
TGTGCCAGCAGCCTCGGTGGGGGGCAGCCCCAGCATTTT
CASSLGGGQPQHF
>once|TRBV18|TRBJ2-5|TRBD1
TGTGCCAGCTCACCTTATCGGACAGGGGAAAAAGAGACCCAGTACTTC
CASSPYRTGEKETQYF
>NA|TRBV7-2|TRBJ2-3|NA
TGTGCCAGCAGCTTTATTCGTACGCAGTATTTT
CASSFIRTQYF
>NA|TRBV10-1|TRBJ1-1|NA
TGCGCCAGCAGTGCCAGGGGTGGAAACACTGAAGCTTTCTTT
CASSARGGNTEAFF
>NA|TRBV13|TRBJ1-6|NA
TGTGCCAGCAGCTTCCCCTCCTTTGGGACCTATAATTCACCCCTCCACTTT
CASSFPSFGTYNSPLHF
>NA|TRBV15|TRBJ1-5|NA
TGTGCCACCAGCAGAGAGAGGGCGAATCAGCCCCAGCATTTT
CATSRERANQPQHF
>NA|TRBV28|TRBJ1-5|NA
TGTGCCAGCAGTCTAACGCTGGTAGGAGCTCGCAATCAGCCCCAGCATTTT
CASSLTLVGARNQPQHF
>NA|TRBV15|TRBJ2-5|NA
TGTGCCACCAGCAGAGATGTGGAGACCCAGTACTTC
CATSRDVETQYF
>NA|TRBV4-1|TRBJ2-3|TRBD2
TGCGCCAGCAGCCAAGATGGCATAGCGGGGGGGCGCACAGATACGCAGTATTTT
CASSQDGIAGGRTDTQYF
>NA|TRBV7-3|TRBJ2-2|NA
TGTGCCAGCAGTTTGGACTACCTCGCCGGGGAGCTGTTTTTT
CASSLDYLAGELFF
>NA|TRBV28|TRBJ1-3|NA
TGTGCCAGCAGTCCGGGCCCGGTCGGAAACACCATATATTTT
CASSPGPVGNTIYF
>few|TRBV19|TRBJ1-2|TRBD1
TGTGCCAGTAGTGGACGACAGGGAGATGGCTACACCTTC
CASSGRQGDGYTF
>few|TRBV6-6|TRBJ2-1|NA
TGTGCCAGCAGTTTACAGGGCAATGAGCAGTTCTTC
CASSLQGNEQFF
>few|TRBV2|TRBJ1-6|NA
TGTGCCAGCTGGGTGGTAGAAAATTCACCCCTCCACTTT
CASWVVENSPLHF
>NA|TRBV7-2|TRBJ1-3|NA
TGTGCCAGCAGCTTAGTGGGAGACGCTGGAAACACCATATATTTT
CASSLVGDAGNTIYF